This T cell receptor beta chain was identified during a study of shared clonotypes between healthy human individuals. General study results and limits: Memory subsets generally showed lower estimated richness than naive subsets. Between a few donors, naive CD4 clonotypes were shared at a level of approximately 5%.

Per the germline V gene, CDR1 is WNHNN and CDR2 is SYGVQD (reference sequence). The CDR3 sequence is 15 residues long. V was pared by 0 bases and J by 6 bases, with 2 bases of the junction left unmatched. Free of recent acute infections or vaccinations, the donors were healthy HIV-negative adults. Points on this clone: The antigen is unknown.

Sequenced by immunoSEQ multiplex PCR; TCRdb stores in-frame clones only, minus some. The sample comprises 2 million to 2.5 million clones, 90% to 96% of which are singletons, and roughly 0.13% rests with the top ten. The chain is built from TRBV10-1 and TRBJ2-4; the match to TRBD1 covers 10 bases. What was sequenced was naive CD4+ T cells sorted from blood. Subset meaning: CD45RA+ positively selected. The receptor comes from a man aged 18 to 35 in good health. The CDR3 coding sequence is TGCGCCAGCAGTGAGTCGAGGACAGGGGGAAACATTCAGTACTTC. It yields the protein CASSESRTGGNIQYF.